Shown below are 2 T cell receptor beta chains from a single sample sequenced in a study of spatial heterogeneity in lung cancer. This sample's time point: blood at routine non-recurrence follow-up after resection. TCRdb analysed the 5' RACE reads with MiXCR anew, one entry per CDR3 protein. In the table there are 55,000 to 75,000 distinct CDR3 sequences, around 8.9% of which are singletons. Sequencing used PBMCs, obtained at follow-up. The receptors here all came from a female donor with early-stage non-small cell lung cancer.

This clonotype was seen ten or more times. This sequence joins TRBV12-3 or TRBV12-4 and TRBJ1-5; a weak D match, TRBD1 (5 bases). The CDR3 is made up of 12 amino acids. V dropped 6 bases and J dropped 11 bases, with 14 bases sitting between them. Here the CDR3 reads CASRGRPLAQHF. The CDR3 bases are TGTGCCAGCAGGGGACGCCCATTGGCCCAGCATTTT.

This clonotype was picked up many times. The chain is built from TRBV12-5 and TRBJ2-3; D ambiguous. CDR3 size: 16 residues. Trimming left V 0 bases short and J 1 base short, with 11 bases between. From germline, CDR1 is LGHNT and CDR2 FRNRAP. CDR3 region: CASGLVISSRTDTQYF. In nucleotides, the CDR3 is TGTGCTAGTGGTTTGGTCATTAGTAGCCGCACAGATACGCAGTATTTT.